A selection of T cell receptor beta chains follows, all from one sample in a study of memory CD4+ T cells and cytomegalovirus serostatus. TCRdb keeps only in-frame clones here, not all; method: immunoSEQ multiplex PCR. The sample has 48,000 or so clones, 78% seen once. The sequencing sample was made of memory CD4+ T cells from blood. Every receptor here comes from an adult in good health and CMV-seronegative. CDR3s leave out the opening cysteine and the closing phenylalanine or tryptophan.

v_gene: TRBV9; j_gene: TRBJ2-5; CDR3aa: ASSVAGGGIETQY
v_gene: TRBV5-4; j_gene: TRBJ2-5; CDR3aa: ASSPARGRASQETQY
v_gene: TRBV18; j_gene: TRBJ2-4; CDR3aa: ASSPWETKNIQY
v_gene: TRBV7-6; j_gene: TRBJ1-1; CDR3aa: ASSLVRQGLAEAF
v_gene: TRBV28; j_gene: TRBJ2-2; CDR3aa: ASKAGRAGELF
v_gene: TRBV5-1; j_gene: TRBJ2-5; CDR3aa: ASSKGQGEGSQETQY
v_gene: TRBV5-1; j_gene: TRBJ2-6; CDR3aa: ASSFGIFSSGANVLT
v_gene: TRBV6-6; j_gene: TRBJ2-7; CDR3aa: ASSYRVGTAYEQY
v_gene: TRBV6-6; j_gene: TRBJ2-3; CDR3aa: ASIFRAPGTDTQY
v_gene: TRBV28; j_gene: TRBJ2-2; CDR3aa: ASSLPGQRNTGELF
v_gene: TRBV27; j_gene: TRBJ2-1; CDR3aa: ASRQQGGLLTEQF
v_gene: TRBV28; j_gene: TRBJ2-1; CDR3aa: ASSFPPGVDEQF
v_gene: TRBV6-1; j_gene: TRBJ2-7; CDR3aa: ASSESSGGFFEQY
v_gene: TRBV9; j_gene: TRBJ1-2; CDR3aa: ASSVWTEARGGYGYT
v_gene: TRBV5-6; j_gene: TRBJ1-6; CDR3aa: ASSLGSSYNSPLH
v_gene: TRBV27; j_gene: TRBJ2-7; CDR3aa: ATLPVYEQY
v_gene: TRBV25-1; j_gene: TRBJ1-4; CDR3aa: ASSESQRDRARALLF
v_gene: TRBV30; j_gene: TRBJ2-3; CDR3aa: AWSPGLAGEGLY
v_gene: TRBV30; j_gene: TRBJ2-5; CDR3aa: AWSLGAGRETQY
v_gene: TRBV20-1; j_gene: TRBJ2-2; CDR3aa: SAPSGRELF
v_gene: TRBV7-9; j_gene: TRBJ2-2; CDR3aa: ASSFSMNTGELF
v_gene: TRBV7-6; j_gene: TRBJ1-5; CDR3aa: ASSRQANQPQH
v_gene: TRBV4-2; j_gene: TRBJ2-5; CDR3aa: ASSPRILGAGGQETQY
v_gene: TRBV14; j_gene: TRBJ2-2; CDR3aa: ASSTGQAVTGELF
v_gene: TRBV5-4; j_gene: TRBJ2-2; CDR3aa: ASSLGQGALTGELF
v_gene: TRBV28; j_gene: TRBJ2-6; CDR3aa: ASTGGGNSGANVLT
v_gene: TRBV5-1; j_gene: TRBJ1-1; CDR3aa: ASSVSTLENTEAF
v_gene: TRBV6-1; j_gene: TRBJ2-3; CDR3aa: ASSEATGVADTQY
v_gene: TRBV11-1; j_gene: TRBJ2-2; CDR3aa: ASSSRGAENTGELF
v_gene: TRBV7-2; j_gene: TRBJ2-5; CDR3aa: ASSSTSAQETQY
v_gene: TRBV19; j_gene: TRBJ2-1; CDR3aa: ATHSSRSSYNEQF
v_gene: TRBV12-2; j_gene: TRBJ2-3; CDR3aa: ASRLAPGQQMGTDTQY
v_gene: TRBV7-6; j_gene: TRBJ2-7; CDR3aa: ASSLDRAGRSSYEQY
v_gene: TRBV5-4; j_gene: TRBJ2-3; CDR3aa: ASSFGQGTSTDTQY
v_gene: TRBV27; j_gene: TRBJ2-2; CDR3aa: ASQPTGATNTGELF
v_gene: TRBV30; j_gene: TRBJ2-5; CDR3aa: AWSEVRGGLETQY
v_gene: TRBV5-1; j_gene: TRBJ2-7; CDR3aa: ASSSEGTSGVVLSYEQY
v_gene: TRBV20-1; j_gene: TRBJ1-1; CDR3aa: SATPGTAAF
v_gene: TRBV6-5; j_gene: TRBJ1-2; CDR3aa: ASKTGTALYGYT
v_gene: TRBV30; j_gene: TRBJ1-3; CDR3aa: AWSVDSGNTIY
v_gene: TRBV9; j_gene: TRBJ2-1; CDR3aa: ASSEVRGSGGNEQF
v_gene: TRBV9; j_gene: TRBJ2-5; CDR3aa: ASSPVSGLAGETQY
v_gene: TRBV6-5; j_gene: TRBJ1-1; CDR3aa: ASKRSFSEAF
v_gene: TRBV5-8; j_gene: TRBJ1-1; CDR3aa: ASSLLLGKTEAF
v_gene: TRBV5-6; j_gene: TRBJ1-6; CDR3aa: ASSPAGGDSPLH
v_gene: TRBV7-9; j_gene: TRBJ1-2; CDR3aa: ASSLETSPYGYT
v_gene: TRBV30; j_gene: TRBJ1-5; CDR3aa: AWSVAMTQGNQPQH
v_gene: TRBV19; j_gene: TRBJ2-1; CDR3aa: ASSPYPAPGQF
v_gene: TRBV5-1; j_gene: TRBJ2-3; CDR3aa: ASSLNAGASTDTQY
v_gene: TRBV2; j_gene: TRBJ2-7; CDR3aa: ASSEDRGYWYEQY
v_gene: TRBV28; j_gene: TRBJ2-3; CDR3aa: ASRDAGTGTTDTQY
v_gene: TRBV9; j_gene: TRBJ2-1; CDR3aa: AKNLACPYNEQF
v_gene: TRBV2; j_gene: TRBJ2-3; CDR3aa: ASSTTTGTTQY
v_gene: TRBV2; j_gene: TRBJ1-4; CDR3aa: ASLGQSRAEKLF
v_gene: TRBV2; j_gene: TRBJ1-2; CDR3aa: ASVETPRTACT
v_gene: TRBV14; j_gene: TRBJ2-1; CDR3aa: ASSQVRYGEQF
v_gene: TRBV19; j_gene: TRBJ1-2; CDR3aa: ASSLQGIRGYT